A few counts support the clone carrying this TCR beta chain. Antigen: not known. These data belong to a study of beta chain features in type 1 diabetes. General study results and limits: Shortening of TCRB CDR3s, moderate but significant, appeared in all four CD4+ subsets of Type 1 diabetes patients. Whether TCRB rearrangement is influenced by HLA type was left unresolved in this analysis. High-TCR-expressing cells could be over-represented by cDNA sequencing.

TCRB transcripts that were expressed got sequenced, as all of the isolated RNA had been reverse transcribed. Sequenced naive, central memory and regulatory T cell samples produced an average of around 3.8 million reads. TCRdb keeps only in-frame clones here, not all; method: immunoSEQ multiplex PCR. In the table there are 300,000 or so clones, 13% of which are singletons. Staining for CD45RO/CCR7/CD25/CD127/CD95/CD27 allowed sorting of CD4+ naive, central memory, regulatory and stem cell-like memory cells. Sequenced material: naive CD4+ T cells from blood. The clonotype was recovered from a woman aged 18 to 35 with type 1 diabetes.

CDR3 in DNA: TGTGCCAGCTCACCAGACGGGGGGGGCCCAGGTGAGCAGTTCTTC. This gives the protein CASSPDGGGPGEQFF. The rearrangement uses TRBV18 and TRBJ2-1; 8 nucleotides align to TRBD2. V was pared by 2 bases and J by 9 bases, with 9 bases of the junction left unmatched. Germline values: CDR1 KGHSH, CDR2 LQKENI. The CDR3 covers 15 residues.